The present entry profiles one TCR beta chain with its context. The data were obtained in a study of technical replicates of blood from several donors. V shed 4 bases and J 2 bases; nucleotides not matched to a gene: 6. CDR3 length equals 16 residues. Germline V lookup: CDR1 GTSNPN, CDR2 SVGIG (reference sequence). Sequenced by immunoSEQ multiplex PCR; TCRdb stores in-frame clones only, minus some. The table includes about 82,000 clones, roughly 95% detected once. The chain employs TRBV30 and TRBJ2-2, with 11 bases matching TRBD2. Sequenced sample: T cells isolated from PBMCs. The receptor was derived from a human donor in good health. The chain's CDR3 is CAWTASGRPNTGELFF. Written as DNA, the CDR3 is TGTGCCTGGACAGCTAGCGGGAGGCCAAACACCGGGGAGCTGTTTTTT.